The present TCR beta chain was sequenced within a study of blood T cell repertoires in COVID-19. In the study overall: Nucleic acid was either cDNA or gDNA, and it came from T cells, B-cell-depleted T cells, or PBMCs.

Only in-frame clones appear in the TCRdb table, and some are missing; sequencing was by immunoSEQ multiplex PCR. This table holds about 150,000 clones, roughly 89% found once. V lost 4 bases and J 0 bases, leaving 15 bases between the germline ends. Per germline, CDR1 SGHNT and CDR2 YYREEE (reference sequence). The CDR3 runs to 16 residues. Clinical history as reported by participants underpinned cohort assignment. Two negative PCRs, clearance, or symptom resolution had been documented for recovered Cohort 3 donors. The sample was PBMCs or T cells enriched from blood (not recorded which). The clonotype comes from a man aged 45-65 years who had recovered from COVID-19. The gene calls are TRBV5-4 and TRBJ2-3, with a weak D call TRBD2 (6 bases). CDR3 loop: CASSPGGLRSTDTQYF. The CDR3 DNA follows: TGTGCCAGCAGCCCTGGAGGGCTCCGCAGCACAGATACGCAGTATTTT.